The 6 T cell receptor beta chains given below trace back to one sample, sequenced in a study of OX40 agonist ivuxolimab in advanced cancers. Sequencing used immunoSEQ multiplex PCR; TCRdb keeps in-frame clones, though not all of them. The sample holds about 50,000 clones, approximately 80% seen once. Material: CD4+ or CD8+ T cells sorted from blood, obtained in a trial of the OX40 agonist ivuxolimab. These receptors came from an adult with an advanced solid tumor such as melanoma, head and neck, liver or kidney cancer.

In this sample, this clone turned up a few times. The chain has TRBV5-4 and TRBJ2-7, with D possibly being TRBD1 (5 bases). The CDR3 spans 14 residues. The germline V and J ends were trimmed by 3 bases and 5 bases, with 15 bases remaining between them. From germline, CDR1 is SGHNT and CDR2 YYREEE (reference sequence). This CDR3 is CASSWGGRVNEQYF. The CDR3 DNA follows: TGTGCCAGCAGCTGGGGTGGCAGGGTAAACGAGCAGTACTTC.

The V call is TRBV7-9, the J call TRBJ2-2; D may be TRBD1 (5 bases). CDR1 and CDR2 from the germline V gene are SEHNR and FQNEAQ (reference sequence). This CDR3 has 16 residues. Trimming cost V 2 bases and J 0 bases, with 10 bases left between them. The CDR3 spells CASSLIGQSNTGELFF. DNA for the CDR3: TGTGCCAGCAGCTTAATCGGACAATCGAACACCGGGGAGCTGTTTTTT. Drawing the rest from reference TRBV7-9 and TRBJ2-2, the complete variable domain is DTGVSQNPRHKITKRGQNVTFRCDPISEHNRLYWYRQTLGQGPEFLTYFQNEAQLEKSRLLSDRFSAERPKGSFSTLEIQRTEQGDSAMYLCASSLIGQSNTGELFFGEGSRLTVL.

This chain uses TRBV29-1 with TRBJ1-1, with D maybe TRBD1 (5 bases). With 2 bases removed from V and 4 bases from J, the gap between germline ends came to 11 bases. Germline V lookup: CDR1 SQVTM, CDR2 ANQGSEA. The CDR3 loop spans 13 amino acids. The chain's CDR3 is CSVEKGLGTEAFF. The CDR3 coding sequence is TGCAGCGTTGAAAAGGGGCTAGGCACTGAAGCTTTCTTT.

The chain joins TRBV5-1 to TRBJ2-7; D remains unclear. The CDR3 runs to 15 residues. Germline V gene lookup returns CDR1 SGHRS and CDR2 YFSETQ. Trimming cost V 0 bases and J 3 bases, with 13 bases left between them. The CDR3 nucleotides read TGCGCCAGCAGCTTGGCCGACCTCCCTAGCTACGAGCAGTACTTC. It is translated as CASSLADLPSYEQYF.

The chain uses TRBV10-1 and TRBJ2-3; D is ambiguous. Germline V lookup: CDR1 WNHNN, CDR2 SYGVQD (reference sequence). V was trimmed by 2 bases and J by 1 base, leaving 10 bases between them. CDR3 length equals 15 residues. CDR3 in DNA: TGCGCCAGCAGTGAGAAGGCAGTCCGCACAGATACGCAGTATTTT. Residues: CASSEKAVRTDTQYF.

This clone was recorded a few times. The rearrangement uses TRBV6-1 and TRBJ2-7, with D perhaps TRBD1 (6 bases). The V gene lost 6 bases and the J gene lost 6 bases, with 9 bases spanning the gap. The CDR3 runs 11 residues. Germline V CDR1 and CDR2: MNHNS, SASEGT. CDR3 residues: CASRTGREQYF. CDR3 DNA: TGTGCCAGCAGAACAGGGCGCGAGCAGTACTTC.